These 19 T cell receptor beta chains share one sample of origin, sequenced in a study of CD8+ T cells in alopecia areata. Extracted RNA was reverse transcribed into cDNA, the sequencing template. Method: immunoSEQ multiplex PCR; TCRdb's copy keeps in-frame clones and lacks some. This repertoire shows 250,000 to 300,000 clones, more than 45% found once; its top ten account for less than 2%. Specified treatment: oral pan-JAK inhibitor, 5-10 mg twice daily. Sequencing used CD4+ T cells sorted from blood, obtained at week 24, from a patient treated with tofacitinib. The receptors here all came from a human donor with alopecia areata.

This clone appeared a few times. This chain connects TRBV28 to TRBJ2-7; D might be TRBD1 or TRBD2, each matching 5 bases. The V gene's germline CDR1 is MDHEN and CDR2 SYDVKM. The CDR3 runs to 14 residues. V lost 3 bases to trimming and J lost 3 bases, with 12 bases between them. The CDR3 sequence is CASSFQGEIYEQYF. The CDR3 DNA follows: TGTGCCAGCAGTTTCCAAGGGGAGATCTACGAGCAGTACTTC. The full variable domain, rest sourced from reference TRBV28 and TRBJ2-7, is DVKVTQSSRYLVKRTGEKVFLECVQDMDHENMFWYRQDPGLGLRLIYFSYDVKMKEKGDIPEGYSVSREKKERFSLILESASTNQTSMYLCASSFQGEIYEQYFGPGTRLTVT.

This clone was observed a handful of times. The rearrangement uses TRBV27 and TRBJ1-5; 8 bases match TRBD1. The length of the CDR3 is 19 residues. J was trimmed by 0 bases and V by 1 base; bases with no gene match: 11. The germline CDR1 and CDR2 sequences are MNHEY and SMNVEV (reference sequence). CDR3 nucleotides: TGTGCCAGCAGTTTATTCGCCTCAGGGGGCAGGAGTAGCAATCAGCCCCAGCATTTT. This translates into CASSLFASGGRSSNQPQHF.

The V gene is TRBV19, the J gene TRBJ1-2, with 8 bases matching TRBD1. Germline V gene lookup returns CDR1 LNHDA and CDR2 SQIVND (reference sequence). The CDR3 totals 16 residues. Trimming took 3 bases from V and 7 from J; bases not matched to a gene: 13. The CDR3 sequence is CASSIPTGQAFGGYTF. DNA of the CDR3: TGTGCCAGTAGTATCCCGACGGGACAGGCATTTGGTGGCTACACCTTC.

The V call is TRBV2, the J call TRBJ2-4; D may match TRBD1 or TRBD2 (5 bases each). With 6 bases removed from V and 8 bases from J, the gap between germline ends came to 11 bases. The CDR3 has 12 amino acids. The germline CDR1 and CDR2 sequences are SNHLY and FYNNEI. DNA of the CDR3: TGTGCCAGCAGCCCGCAGGGAGACATTCAGTACTTC. Its translation: CASSPQGDIQYF.

This clone was observed a few times. V usage is TRBV30 and J usage is TRBJ2-3; 8 positions agree with TRBD2. Trimming at V came to 3 bases and at J to 5 bases, leaving 10 bases not matched to a gene. This CDR3 region has 15 residues. Germline V gives CDR1 GTSNPN, CDR2 SVGIG (reference sequence). The CDR3 sequence is CAWRGKTSVRDTQYF. The CDR3 nucleotides are TGTGCCTGGAGGGGTAAGACTAGCGTAAGAGATACGCAGTATTTT.

This chain joins TRBV28 and TRBJ1-5, with 11 bases identical to TRBD1. Germline CDR1 reads MDHEN; CDR2 reads SYDVKM. J lost 3 bases, V lost 3 bases, and 1 base had no gene match. The CDR3 has 15 residues. CDR3 in DNA: TGTGCCAGCAGTTTGGGACAGGGGGTCAATCAGCCCCAGCATTTT. It is translated as CASSLGQGVNQPQHF.

This rearrangement joins TRBV25-1 to TRBJ2-5; 8 positions match TRBD2. This CDR3 is built from 13 residues. Losses at the gene ends were 7 bases for V and 1 base for J; bases not matched to a gene: 2. Germline V gene sequence: CDR1 MGHDK, CDR2 SYGVNS. As DNA, the CDR3 is TGTGCCAGCACACGGGGGGGCCAAGAGACCCAGTACTTC. Protein: CASTRGGQETQYF.

The chain couples TRBV4-1 to TRBJ1-1; 9 bases are shared with TRBD1. Germline loops: CDR1 MGHRA, CDR2 YSYEKL. This CDR3 is built from 14 residues. V trimming: 4 bases; J trimming: 4 bases; junction bases outside the gene matches: 4. The CDR3 is CASSLRDRATEAFF. The CDR3 coding sequence is TGCGCCAGCAGCCTTCGGGACAGGGCCACTGAAGCTTTCTTT.

The rearrangement joins TRBV5-1 to TRBJ2-5; TRBD2 matches at 12 bases. With 4 bases clipped from V and 1 base from J, the junction kept 2 bases outside the gene matches. CDR3 length: 15 residues. The germline CDR1 and CDR2 sequences are SGHRS and YFSETQ. This chain's CDR3 is CASSQTSGGQETQYF. DNA of the CDR3: TGCGCCAGCAGCCAGACTAGCGGGGGCCAAGAGACCCAGTACTTC. Full variable domain (remainder filled in from reference TRBV5-1 and TRBJ2-5): KAGVTQTPRYLIKTRGQQVTLSCSPISGHRSVSWYQQTPGQGLQFLFEYFSETQRNKGNFPGRFSGRQFSNSRSEMNVSTLELGDSALYLCASSQTSGGQETQYFGPGTRLLVL.

The rearrangement joins TRBV29-1 to TRBJ1-2; no clear D gene. The V end was cut by 2 bases, the J end by 5 bases, with 9 bases between. Germline-derived CDR1 and CDR2 are SQVTM and ANQGSEA. The length of the CDR3 is 12 residues. CDR3: CSVELRPYGYTF. In DNA form, the CDR3 reads TGCAGCGTTGAACTACGGCCATATGGCTACACCTTC.

The V call is TRBV5-1, the J call TRBJ2-6; tentative D call: TRBD2 (6 bases). Germline values: CDR1 SGHRS, CDR2 YFSETQ. The CDR3 is 16 amino acids. Trimming removed 4 bases from V and 2 bases from J, with 13 bases in between. Here the CDR3 DNA reads TGCGCCAGCAGCGGCCCGGAGGGAGCTGGGGCCAACGTCCTGACTTTC. It encodes CASSGPEGAGANVLTF.

The chain combines TRBV7-2 with TRBJ1-2; D is undetermined. The ends were cut back, 6 bases at V and 4 bases at J, with 12 bases in the middle. Germline CDR1 SGHTA, CDR2 FQGNSA. The CDR3 has 13 residues. As DNA, the CDR3 is TGTGCCAGCAGAAGAGGACCCTCCTATGGCTACACCTTC. Translating it yields CASRRGPSYGYTF.

CDR3 sequence reads: CAWKALSRTDTQYF. The CDR3 region has the DNA TGTGCCTGGAAGGCGCTGAGCCGCACAGATACGCAGTATTTT. V usage is TRBV30 and J usage is TRBJ2-3; D ambiguous. The V gene's germline CDR1 is GTSNPN and CDR2 SVGIG (reference sequence). Trimming removed 4 bases from V and 1 base from J, with 12 bases in between. This CDR3 comprises 14 residues.

This clone appeared once. J is TRBJ1-1 and V is TRBV2, with D possibly TRBD1 on 5 matching bases. The CDR3 covers 17 residues. Germline CDR1 reads SNHLY; CDR2 reads FYNNEI. The ends were cut back, 2 bases at V and 4 bases at J, with 20 bases in the middle. CDR3 amino acids: CASSERGWQGGRTEAFF. CDR3 nucleotides: TGTGCCAGCAGTGAAAGAGGGTGGCAGGGAGGGCGCACTGAAGCTTTCTTT.

V and J are TRBV4-3 and TRBJ2-1; perhaps TRBD1 as D (5 bases). The V end was cut by 2 bases, the J end by 8 bases, with 16 bases between. Germline values: CDR1 LGHNA, CDR2 YSLEER. This CDR3 has 15 residues. The CDR3 sequence: CASSQMGQPGYEQFF. The CDR3 bases are TGCGCCAGCAGCCAAATGGGGCAGCCTGGTTATGAGCAGTTCTTC.

This clone was counted between two and nine times. The V and J genes are TRBV6-1 and TRBJ1-1, with 7 bases identical to TRBD1. The V segment lost 1 base and the J segment 8 bases; nucleotides outside the gene matches: 7. The length of the CDR3 is 14 residues. Germline CDR1 reads MNHNS; CDR2 reads SASEGT. CDR3: CASSEGTGLGEAFF. CDR3 DNA sequence: TGTGCCAGCAGTGAAGGGACAGGTCTTGGAGAAGCTTTCTTT.

This clone was detected only once. The chain employs TRBV7-2 and TRBJ2-5; TRBD1 matches 9 bases. The junction had 9 bases not matched to a gene; V was cut back by 5 bases and J by 5 bases. The CDR3 covers 15 residues. The germline V gene encodes CDR1 SGHTA and CDR2 FQGNSA. DNA for the CDR3: TGTGCCAGCAGCGCCCCGGGACAGGGTATGGAGACCCAGTACTTC. Translating it yields CASSAPGQGMETQYF. The full variable domain, rest sourced from reference TRBV7-2 and TRBJ2-5, is GAGVSQSPSNKVTEKGKDVELRCDPISGHTALYWYRQSLGQGLEFLIYFQGNSAPDKSGLPSDRFSAERTGGSVSTLTIQRTQQEDSAVYLCASSAPGQGMETQYFGPGTRLLVL.

This clone was seen more than once but under ten times. The gene calls are TRBV19 and TRBJ2-3; possibly TRBD1 or TRBD2 for D (5 bases each). V lost 7 bases to trimming and J lost 0 bases, with 14 bases between them. The CDR3 consists of 15 residues. The germline gives CDR1 LNHDA, CDR2 SQIVND (reference sequence). CDR3: CASTPGPESTDTQYF. For the CDR3, the DNA is TGTGCCAGTACCCCGGGACCAGAGAGCACAGATACGCAGTATTTT.

This clone turned up a few times. The chain combines TRBV2 with TRBJ1-5; TRBD1 matches at 8 bases. This CDR3 is built from 13 residues. From germline, CDR1 is SNHLY and CDR2 FYNNEI. Trimming took 6 bases from V and 7 from J; bases not matched to a gene: 5. CDR3 residues: CASRATGGQPQHF. The CDR3 nucleotides are TGTGCCAGCAGGGCTACAGGGGGACAGCCCCAGCATTTT.